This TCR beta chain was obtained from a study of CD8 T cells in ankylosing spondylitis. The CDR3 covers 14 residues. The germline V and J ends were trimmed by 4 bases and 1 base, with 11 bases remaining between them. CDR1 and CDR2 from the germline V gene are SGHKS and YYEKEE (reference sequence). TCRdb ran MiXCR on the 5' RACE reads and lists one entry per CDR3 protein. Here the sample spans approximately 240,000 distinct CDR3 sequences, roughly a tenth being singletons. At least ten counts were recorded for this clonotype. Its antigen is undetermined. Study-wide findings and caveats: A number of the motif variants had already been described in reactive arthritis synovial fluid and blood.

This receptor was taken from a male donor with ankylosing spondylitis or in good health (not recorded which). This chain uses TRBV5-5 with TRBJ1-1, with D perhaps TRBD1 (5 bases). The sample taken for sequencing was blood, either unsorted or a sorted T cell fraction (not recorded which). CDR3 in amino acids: CASSPGPENTEAFF. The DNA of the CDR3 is TGTGCCAGCAGCCCGGGACCGGAGAACACTGAAGCTTTCTTT.